This T cell receptor (beta chain) emerged from a study of blood T cell repertoires in COVID-19. Overall study context: Both acute and convalescent COVID-19 samples were obtained from the United States, Italy and Spain. Sources were T cells, B-cell-depleted T cells, or PBMCs; the material itself was cDNA or gDNA.

Methods used by the authors: It was from reference gene primer amplification that nucleated cell counts were estimated. This table comes from immunoSEQ multiplex PCR, and its TCRdb copy is limited to in-frame clones, with some not included. V, J and clone size reflect that table, while D and trimming were determined from the DNA. The sample lists approximately 260,000 clones; more than 80% were seen once. V gave up 4 bases and J gave up 8 bases, with 17 bases separating them. Germline lookup yields CDR1 MGHDK and CDR2 SYGVNS. The CDR3 runs to 14 residues. The chain links TRBV25-1 to TRBJ1-2; D is perhaps TRBD1 (5 bases). This receptor was obtained from a woman aged 40 to 49 with acute or convalescent COVID-19. The specimen was peripheral blood. CDR3 amino acids: CASSGVRYPGGYTF. The CDR3 DNA reads as TGTGCCAGCAGTGGGGTAAGGTATCCAGGGGGCTACACCTTC.